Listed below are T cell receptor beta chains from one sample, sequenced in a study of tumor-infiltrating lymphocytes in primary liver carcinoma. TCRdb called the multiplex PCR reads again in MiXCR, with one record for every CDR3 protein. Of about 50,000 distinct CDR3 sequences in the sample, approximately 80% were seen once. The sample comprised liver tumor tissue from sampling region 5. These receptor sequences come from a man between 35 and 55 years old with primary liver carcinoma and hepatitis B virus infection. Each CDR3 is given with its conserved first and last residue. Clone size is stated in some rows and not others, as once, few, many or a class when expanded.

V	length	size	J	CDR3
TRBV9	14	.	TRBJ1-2	CTSSLGQVNYGYTF
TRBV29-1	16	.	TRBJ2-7	CKAMTSGTGAPYEQYF
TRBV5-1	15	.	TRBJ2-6	CASSYGGTGANVLTF
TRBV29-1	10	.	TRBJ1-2	CSVGYYGYTF
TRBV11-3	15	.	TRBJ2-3	CASSPGGGPTDARYF
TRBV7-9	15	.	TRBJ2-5	CASSPWSGKGETQYF
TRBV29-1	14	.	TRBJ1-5	CSVTEGQIGQPQHF
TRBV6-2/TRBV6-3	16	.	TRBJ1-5	CAGISGDTPRGQPQHF
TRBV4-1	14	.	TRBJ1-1	CASSQDVLNSEAFF
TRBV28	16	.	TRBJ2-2	CASSPPGQGRAGELFF
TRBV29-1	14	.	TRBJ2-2	CSPSGQGFTGELFF
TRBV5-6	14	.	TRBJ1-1	CVSTARQGRTEAFF
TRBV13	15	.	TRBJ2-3	CAISTGTGGIDTQYF
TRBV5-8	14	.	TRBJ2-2	CAISSVLNTGELFF
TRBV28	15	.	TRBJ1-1	CASSLRQGRYTEASF
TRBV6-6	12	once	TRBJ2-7	CASSPSLNEHYF
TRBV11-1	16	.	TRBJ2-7	CASSLRVRASLGEHFF